These 2 T cell receptor beta chains originate from one sample sequenced in a study of T cells in Graves' hyperthyroidism and ophthalmopathy. Amplification targeted TCR beta CDR3 regions from RNA transcripts. Researchers ran a first-round RT-PCR on the TCR CDR3 using the HTBI primer set. TCRdb called the multiplex PCR reads again in MiXCR, with one record for every CDR3 protein. The repertoire has around 760,000 distinct CDR3 sequences, 30% to 40% of them found once; the top ten carry roughly 30%. Sample: blood. These receptors originate from a woman in her 40s with Graves' hyperthyroidism.

J is TRBJ2-5 and V is TRBV10-3; tentative D call: TRBD2 (7 bases). With 0 bases removed from V and 5 bases from J, the gap between germline ends came to 16 bases. Germline V gene lookup returns CDR1 ENHRY and CDR2 SYGVKD. The CDR3 loop spans 16 amino acids. DNA for the CDR3: TGTGCCATCAGTGAGTCGGGAACAACGGGGGGCGAGACCCAGTACTTC. It codes for CAISESGTTGGETQYF.

Comments on this clonotype: Given the absence of the conserved phenylalanine or tryptophan at the CDR3 end, a read error is likely. The chain employs TRBV20-1 and TRBJ1-5, with TRBD1 as a possible D gene (5 bases). V was trimmed by 2 bases and J by 7 bases, leaving 12 bases between them. Germline V CDR1 and CDR2: DFQATT, SNEGSKA (reference sequence). The CDR3 consists of 13 residues. Here the CDR3 reads CSARFQGGQPQHS. CDR3 in DNA: TGCAGTGCTAGATTCCAGGGAGGGCAGCCCCAGCATTCT.